This TCR beta chain was profiled in a study of CXCR3-negative and CXCR3-positive naive CD8 T cells (dated by TCRdb to about 2019). Background for the entire study: In total, approximately 130 million TRB reads were obtained, corresponding to roughly 1.5 +/- 0.3 million reads per library. Data from under 12 donors, pooled across two independent experiments, went into the diversity and physicochemical repertoire analyses. Naive subsets from several donors and memory cells from 3 donors were included in the TRBV-TRBJ cluster analysis. The paper's findings and limits, for the study overall: Freshly isolated PBMCs were used for most assays because CXCR3 expression went down partially after cryopreservation. Both naive subsets had comparably high repertoire diversity, while memory CD8+ T cells had much lower repertoire diversity. Because surface CD5, which is linked to self-reactivity in mice, was comparable between the naive subsets, TCR interaction strength was also inferred from TRB CDR3 physicochemical properties. Naive CXCR3-negative and CXCR3-positive cells from the same donor showed similar TRBV-TRBJ usage, whereas memory cells showed distinct patterns. TRB CDR3s from CXCR3-positive naive cells showed higher hydrophobicity (lower Kidera factor 4), lower energy, and higher strength and volume indices than CXCR3-negative naive cells.

As concerns this clonotype: The antigen this receptor binds is unknown.

Looking up the germline V gene yields CDR1 LGHNA and CDR2 YSLEER. The CDR3 runs 13 amino acids, cysteine and phenylalanine included. The DNA is unrecorded. For every CD8+ T cell subset, over 250,000 cells were flow-sorted straight into RLT lysis buffer, and each subset was sorted in triplicate. To exclude memory contaminants, naive CD8+ T cells were stringently defined as CD45RO-CCR7+CD27+CD95-. Peripheral blood mononuclear cells were isolated from buffy coats using standard density gradient centrifugation. Naive CXCR3-negative and CXCR3-positive CD8+ T cells were flow-sorted using a FACSAria III. An RNeasy Mini Kit was used to extract total RNA from the sorted cells. The sequencer listed for this sample is NextSeq 550. The Human TCR Profiling Kit (MiLaboratory) was used to make UMI-labeled 5' RACE TRB cDNA libraries. The full amount of extracted RNA was used for cDNA synthesis, and the full amount of resulting cDNA was used for PCR amplification. Libraries were prepared in parallel using an identical number of PCR cycles. For the original study's pipeline: MIGEC and MiXCR extracted about 54,000 +/- 9,700 unique UMI-labeled TRB cDNA molecules per library, requiring at least two reads per UMI. On average, roughly 40,000 +/- 10,000 functional in-frame TRB CDR3 nucleotide clonotypes lacking stop codons were found per library. Diversity metrics, including normalized Shannon-Wiener and Chao1, were computed in VDJtools after downsampling to 5000 UMI-labeled TRB molecules per sample. VDJtools was used to calculate clonotype-size-weighted physicochemical properties of the central five CDR3 residues, namely interaction energy, strength, volume and Kidera factor 4. TCRdb reanalyzed the reads, keeping one entry per CDR3 protein sequence and omitting DNA. It is TCRdb's table, rather than the study itself, that gives the V and J calls and clone size. The sample's own table lists 75,000 to 100,000 distinct CDR3 sequences. Less than 1% of the sample lies in the top ten.

The TCR originated in a human donor in good health. Some clones in this sample may be carry-over from other donors' samples. This sequence uses TRBV4-3 and TRBJ1-1; the D call of TRBD1 rests on TCRdb alone, since no DNA is present to check it. Input material: naive CXCR3+ CD8+ T cells from blood. Reading the label with the study, this specimen's cell subset or site is: CD45RO-CCR7+CD27+CD95- naive CD8+ T cells expressing CXCR3 (TNR3+). The CDR3 protein sequence reads: CASRQAPNTEAFF.